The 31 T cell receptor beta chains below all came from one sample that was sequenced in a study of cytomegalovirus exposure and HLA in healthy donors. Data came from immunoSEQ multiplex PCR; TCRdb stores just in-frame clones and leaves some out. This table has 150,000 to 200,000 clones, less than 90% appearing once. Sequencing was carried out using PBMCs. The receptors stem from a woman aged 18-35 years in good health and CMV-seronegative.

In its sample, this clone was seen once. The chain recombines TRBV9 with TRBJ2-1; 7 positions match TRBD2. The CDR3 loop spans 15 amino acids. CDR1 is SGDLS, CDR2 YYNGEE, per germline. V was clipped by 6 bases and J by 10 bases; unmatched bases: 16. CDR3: CASTTGGWGPVEQFF. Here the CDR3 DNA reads TGTGCCAGCACCACCGGGGGGTGGGGCCCGGTAGAGCAGTTCTTC.

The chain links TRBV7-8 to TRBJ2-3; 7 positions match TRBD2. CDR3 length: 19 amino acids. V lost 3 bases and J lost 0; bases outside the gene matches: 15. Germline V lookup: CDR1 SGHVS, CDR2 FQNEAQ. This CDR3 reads CASSFFIGGGGSSTDTQYF. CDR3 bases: TGTGCCAGCAGCTTCTTCATCGGCGGGGGAGGATCTAGCACAGATACGCAGTATTTT.

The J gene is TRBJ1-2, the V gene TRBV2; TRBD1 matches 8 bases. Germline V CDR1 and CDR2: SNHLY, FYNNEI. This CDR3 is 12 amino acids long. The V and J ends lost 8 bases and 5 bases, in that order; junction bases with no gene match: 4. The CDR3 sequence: CASQGARYGYTF. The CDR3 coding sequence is TGTGCCAGCCAGGGGGCGAGGTATGGCTACACCTTC.

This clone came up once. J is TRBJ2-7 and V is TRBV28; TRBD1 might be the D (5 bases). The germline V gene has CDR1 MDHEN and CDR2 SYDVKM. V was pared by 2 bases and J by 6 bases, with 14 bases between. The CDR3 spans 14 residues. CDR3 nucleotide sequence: TGTGCCAGCAGTTTAGTTGGCAGGGTGAGCGAGCAGTACTTC. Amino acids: CASSLVGRVSEQYF.

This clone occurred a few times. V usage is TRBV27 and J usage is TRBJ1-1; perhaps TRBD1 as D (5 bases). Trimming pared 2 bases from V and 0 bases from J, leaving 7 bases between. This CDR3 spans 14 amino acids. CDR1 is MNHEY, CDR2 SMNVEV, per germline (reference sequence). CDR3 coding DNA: TGTGCCAGCAGTTTAAGGGGAATGAACACTGAAGCTTTCTTT. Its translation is CASSLRGMNTEAFF.

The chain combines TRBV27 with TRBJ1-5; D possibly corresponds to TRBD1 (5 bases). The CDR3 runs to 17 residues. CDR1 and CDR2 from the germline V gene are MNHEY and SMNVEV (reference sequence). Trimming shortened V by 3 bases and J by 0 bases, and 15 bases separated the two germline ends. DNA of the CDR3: TGTGCCAGCAGTTTTGGTGCAGGGCCGGCTAGCAATCAGCCCCAGCATTTT. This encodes CASSFGAGPASNQPQHF.

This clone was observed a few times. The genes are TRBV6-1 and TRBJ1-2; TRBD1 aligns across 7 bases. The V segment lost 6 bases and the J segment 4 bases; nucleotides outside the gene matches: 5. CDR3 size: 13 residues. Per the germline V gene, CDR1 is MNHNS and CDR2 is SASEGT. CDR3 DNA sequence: TGTGCCAGCAGCTCCGACAGGGTCTATGGCTACACCTTC. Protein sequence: CASSSDRVYGYTF.

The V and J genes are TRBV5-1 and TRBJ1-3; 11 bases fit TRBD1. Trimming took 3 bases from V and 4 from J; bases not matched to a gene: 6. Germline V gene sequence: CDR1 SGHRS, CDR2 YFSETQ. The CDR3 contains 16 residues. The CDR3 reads CASSSRTGGTGNTIYF. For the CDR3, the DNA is TGCGCCAGCAGCTCGAGGACAGGGGGCACGGGAAACACCATATATTTT.

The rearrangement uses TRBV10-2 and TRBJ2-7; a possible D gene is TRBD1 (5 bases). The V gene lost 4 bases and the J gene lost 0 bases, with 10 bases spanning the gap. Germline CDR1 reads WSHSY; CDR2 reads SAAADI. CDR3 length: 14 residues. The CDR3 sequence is CASSGTPSSYEQYF. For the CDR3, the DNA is TGCGCCAGCAGTGGGACACCGAGCTCCTACGAGCAGTACTTC.

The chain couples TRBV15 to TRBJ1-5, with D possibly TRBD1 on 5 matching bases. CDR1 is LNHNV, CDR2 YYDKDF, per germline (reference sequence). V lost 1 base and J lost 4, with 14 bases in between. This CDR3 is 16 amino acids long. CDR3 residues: CATSRGTLLWNQPQHF. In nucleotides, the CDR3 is TGTGCCACCAGCAGAGGGACACTACTATGGAATCAGCCCCAGCATTTT.

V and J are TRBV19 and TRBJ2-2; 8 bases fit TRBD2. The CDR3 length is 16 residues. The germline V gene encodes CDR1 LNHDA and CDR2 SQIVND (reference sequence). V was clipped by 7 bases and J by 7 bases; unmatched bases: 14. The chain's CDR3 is CASNRERGGPNGELFF. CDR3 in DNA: TGTGCCAGTAATAGGGAACGGGGGGGCCCAAACGGGGAGCTGTTTTTT.

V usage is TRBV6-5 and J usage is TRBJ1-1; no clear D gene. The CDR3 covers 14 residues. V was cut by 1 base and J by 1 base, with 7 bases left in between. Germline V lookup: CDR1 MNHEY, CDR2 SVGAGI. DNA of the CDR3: TGTGCCAGCAGTTACTTAGAAACGAACACTGAAGCTTTCTTT. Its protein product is CASSYLETNTEAFF.

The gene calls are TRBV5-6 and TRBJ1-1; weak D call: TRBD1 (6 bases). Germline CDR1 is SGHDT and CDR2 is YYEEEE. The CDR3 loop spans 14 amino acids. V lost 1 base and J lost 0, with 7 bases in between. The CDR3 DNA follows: TGTGCCAGCAGCTTGCAGGGGATGAACACTGAAGCTTTCTTT. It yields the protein CASSLQGMNTEAFF.

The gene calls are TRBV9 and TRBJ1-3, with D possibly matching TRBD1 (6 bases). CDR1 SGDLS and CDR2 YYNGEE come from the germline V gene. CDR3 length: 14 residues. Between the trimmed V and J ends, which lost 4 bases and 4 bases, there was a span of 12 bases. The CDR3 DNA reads TGTGCCAGCAGCCTGGACAGTCCCGGAAACACCATATATTTT. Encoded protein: CASSLDSPGNTIYF.

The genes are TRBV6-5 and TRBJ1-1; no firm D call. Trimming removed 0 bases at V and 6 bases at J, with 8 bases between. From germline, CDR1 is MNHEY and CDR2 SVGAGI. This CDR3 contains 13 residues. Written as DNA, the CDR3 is TGTGCCAGCAGTTACTCGTTCCCAGCTGAAGCTTTCTTT. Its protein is CASSYSFPAEAFF.

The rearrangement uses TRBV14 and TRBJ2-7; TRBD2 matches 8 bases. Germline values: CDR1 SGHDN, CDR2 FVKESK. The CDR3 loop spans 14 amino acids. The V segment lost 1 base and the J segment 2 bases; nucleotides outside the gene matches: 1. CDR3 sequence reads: CASSQGSGAYEQYF. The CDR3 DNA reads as TGTGCCAGCAGCCAAGGTAGCGGGGCCTACGAGCAGTACTTC.

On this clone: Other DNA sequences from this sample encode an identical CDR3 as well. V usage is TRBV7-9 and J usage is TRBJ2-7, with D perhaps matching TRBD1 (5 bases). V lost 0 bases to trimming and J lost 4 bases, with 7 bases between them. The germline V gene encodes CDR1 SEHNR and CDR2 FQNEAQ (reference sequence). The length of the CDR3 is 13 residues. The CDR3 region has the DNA TGTGCCAGCAGCTTAGCAGCAGGGTACGAGCAGTACTTC. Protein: CASSLAAGYEQYF.

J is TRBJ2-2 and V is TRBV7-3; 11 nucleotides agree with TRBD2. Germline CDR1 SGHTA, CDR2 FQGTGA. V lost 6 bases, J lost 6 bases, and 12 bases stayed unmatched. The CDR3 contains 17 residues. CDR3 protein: CASRKTSGALNSGELFF. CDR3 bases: TGTGCCAGCAGAAAGACTAGCGGGGCCCTAAATTCCGGGGAGCTGTTTTTT.

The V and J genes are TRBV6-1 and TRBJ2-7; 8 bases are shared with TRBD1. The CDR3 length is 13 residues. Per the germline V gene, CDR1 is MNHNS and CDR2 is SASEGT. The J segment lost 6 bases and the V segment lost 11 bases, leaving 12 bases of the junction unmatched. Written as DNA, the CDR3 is TGTGCCGGTGGGACAGGTGCCTTGGGCGAGCAGTACTTC. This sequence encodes CAGGTGALGEQYF.

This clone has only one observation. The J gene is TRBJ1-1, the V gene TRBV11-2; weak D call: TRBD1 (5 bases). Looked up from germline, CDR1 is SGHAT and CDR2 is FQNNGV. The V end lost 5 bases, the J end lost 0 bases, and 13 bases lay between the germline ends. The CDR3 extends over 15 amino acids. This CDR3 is CASSVTDFLNTEAFF. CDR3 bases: TGTGCCAGCAGCGTGACAGACTTTCTGAACACTGAAGCTTTCTTT. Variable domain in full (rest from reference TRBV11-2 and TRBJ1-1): EAGVAQSPRYKIIEKRQSVAFWCNPISGHATLYWYQQILGQGPKLLIQFQNNGVVDDSQLPKDRFSAERLKGVDSTLKIQPAKLEDSAVYLCASSVTDFLNTEAFFGQGTRLTVV.

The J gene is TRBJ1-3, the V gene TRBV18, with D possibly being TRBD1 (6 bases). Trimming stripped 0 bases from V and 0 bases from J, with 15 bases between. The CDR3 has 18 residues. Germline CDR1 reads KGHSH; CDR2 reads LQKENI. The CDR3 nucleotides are TGTGCCAGCTCACCACCGGGAAGGGGGTCCACCTCTGGAAACACCATATATTTT. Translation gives CASSPPGRGSTSGNTIYF. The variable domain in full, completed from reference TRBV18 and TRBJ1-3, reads NAGVMQNPRHLVRRRGQEARLRCSPMKGHSHVYWYRQLPEEGLKFMVYLQKENIIDESGMPKERFSAEFPKEGPSILRIQQVVRGDSAAYFCASSPPGRGSTSGNTIYFGEGSWLTVV.

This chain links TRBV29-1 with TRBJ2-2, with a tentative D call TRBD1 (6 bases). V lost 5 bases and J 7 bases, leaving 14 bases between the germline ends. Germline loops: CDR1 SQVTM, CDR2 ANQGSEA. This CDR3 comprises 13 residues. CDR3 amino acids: CSVLLGGGGELFF. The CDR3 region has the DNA TGCAGCGTTCTCTTAGGGGGTGGCGGGGAGCTGTTTTTT.

The CDR3 sequence: CASSDSRTGTNEKLFF. The CDR3 bases are TGTGCCAGCAGTGATAGTCGGACAGGAACTAATGAAAAACTGTTTTTT. This rearrangement joins TRBV6-1 to TRBJ1-4, with 7 positions matching TRBD1. Germline CDR1 is MNHNS and CDR2 is SASEGT. The CDR3 consists of 16 residues. J was trimmed by 1 base and V by 3 bases; bases with no gene match: 5.

In DNA, the CDR3 is TGTGCCAGCAGTTTACCCAGGGGGGAGACCCAGTACTTC. It translates to CASSLPRGETQYF. This chain uses TRBV27 with TRBJ2-5; 7 bases map to TRBD1. The CDR3 is 13 residues long. Germline CDR1 and CDR2: MNHEY and SMNVEV (reference sequence). V was clipped by 2 bases and J by 5 bases; unmatched bases: 2.

CDR3 DNA: TGTGCCAGCAGCTTGGGGTCGGGCGAGCAGTACTTC. As protein: CASSLGSGEQYF. The V call is TRBV5-6, the J call TRBJ2-7; no clear D. Germline V gene sequence: CDR1 SGHDT, CDR2 YYEEEE. The CDR3 loop spans 12 amino acids. V was shortened by 0 bases and J by 6 bases, with 7 bases between the two germline ends. Drawing the rest from reference TRBV5-6 and TRBJ2-7, the complete variable domain is DAGVTQSPTHLIKTRGQQVTLRCSPKSGHDTVSWYQQALGQGPQFIFQYYEEEERQRGNFPDRFSGHQFPNYSSELNVNALLLGDSALYLCASSLGSGEQYFGPGTRLTVT.

The CDR3 is CASSEKGLEGYTF. CDR3 in DNA: TGTGCCAGCAGTGAAAAGGGACTGGAGGGCTACACCTTC. This chain links TRBV6-1 with TRBJ1-2; D might be TRBD1 (5 bases). V gave up 2 bases and J gave up 8 bases, with 12 bases separating them. CDR1 and CDR2 (germline): MNHNS, SASEGT. The CDR3 is 13 residues long.

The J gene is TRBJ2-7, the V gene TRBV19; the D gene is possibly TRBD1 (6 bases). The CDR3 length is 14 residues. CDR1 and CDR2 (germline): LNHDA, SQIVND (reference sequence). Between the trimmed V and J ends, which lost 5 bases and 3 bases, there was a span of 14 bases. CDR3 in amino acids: CASSQAQQGYEQYF. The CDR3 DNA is TGTGCCAGTAGTCAGGCTCAACAGGGCTACGAGCAGTACTTC.

The CDR3 nucleotides read TGCAGCGGTTTGGGGGCCTGGAGGAAAGCTTTCTTT. Its translation: CSGLGAWRKAFF. This chain uses TRBV29-1 with TRBJ1-1, with D maybe TRBD1 (6 bases). The CDR3 is made up of 12 amino acids. Germline assignment: CDR1 SQVTM and CDR2 ANQGSEA. V lost 7 bases and J lost 9, with 18 bases in between.

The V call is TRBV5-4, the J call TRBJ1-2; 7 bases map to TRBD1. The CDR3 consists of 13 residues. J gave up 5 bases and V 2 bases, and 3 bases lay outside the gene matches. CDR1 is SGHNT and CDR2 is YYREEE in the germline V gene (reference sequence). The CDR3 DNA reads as TGTGCCAGCAGCTTCGGACAGGATTATGGCTACACCTTC. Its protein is CASSFGQDYGYTF.

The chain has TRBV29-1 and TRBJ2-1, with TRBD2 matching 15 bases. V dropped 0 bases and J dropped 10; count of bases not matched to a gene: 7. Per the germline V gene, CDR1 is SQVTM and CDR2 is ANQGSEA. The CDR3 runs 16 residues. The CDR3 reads CSVEDAGLAGGQEQFF. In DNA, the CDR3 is TGCAGCGTTGAAGATGCCGGACTAGCGGGAGGGCAGGAGCAGTTCTTC.

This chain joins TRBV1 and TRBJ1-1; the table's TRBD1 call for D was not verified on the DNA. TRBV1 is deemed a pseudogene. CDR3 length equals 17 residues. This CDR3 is CTSSKPHTGTGDPEAFF. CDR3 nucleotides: TGCACCAGCAGCAAACCCCACACCGGGACAGGGGACCCTGAAGCTTTCTTT.